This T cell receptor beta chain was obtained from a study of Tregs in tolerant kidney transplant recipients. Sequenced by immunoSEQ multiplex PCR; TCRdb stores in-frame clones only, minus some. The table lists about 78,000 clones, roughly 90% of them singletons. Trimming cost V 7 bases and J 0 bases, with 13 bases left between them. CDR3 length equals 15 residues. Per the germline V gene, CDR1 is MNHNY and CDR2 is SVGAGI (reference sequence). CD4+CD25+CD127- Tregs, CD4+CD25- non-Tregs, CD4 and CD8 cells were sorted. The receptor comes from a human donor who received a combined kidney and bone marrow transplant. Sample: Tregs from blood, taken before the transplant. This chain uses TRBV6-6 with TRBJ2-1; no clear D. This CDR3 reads CASTPWVSSYNEQFF. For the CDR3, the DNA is TGTGCCAGCACCCCATGGGTTAGCTCCTACAATGAGCAGTTCTTC.